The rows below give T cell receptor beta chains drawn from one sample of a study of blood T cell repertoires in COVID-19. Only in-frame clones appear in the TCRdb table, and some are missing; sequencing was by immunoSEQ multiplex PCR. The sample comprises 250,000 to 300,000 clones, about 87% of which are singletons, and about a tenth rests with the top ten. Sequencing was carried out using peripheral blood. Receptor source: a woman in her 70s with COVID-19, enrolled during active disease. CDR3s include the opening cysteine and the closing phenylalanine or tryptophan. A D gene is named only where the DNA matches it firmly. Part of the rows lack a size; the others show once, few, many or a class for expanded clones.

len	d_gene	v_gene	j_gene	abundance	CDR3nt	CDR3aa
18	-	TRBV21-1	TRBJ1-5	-	TGTGCCAGCAGCAGTGGTGGGGCAGCAATTGCTCTCAATCAGCCCCAGCATTTT	CASSSGGAAIALNQPQHF
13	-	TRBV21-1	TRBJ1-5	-	TGTGCCAGCAGTGTCAGGGGAGTTCAGCCCCAGCATTTT	CASSVRGVQPQHF
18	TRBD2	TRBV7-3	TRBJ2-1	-	TGTGCCAGCAGCTTAATGGGTCTAGCGGGAGATCCTTCGAATGAGCAGTTCTTC	CASSLMGLAGDPSNEQFF
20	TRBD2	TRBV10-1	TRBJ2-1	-	TGCGCCAGCAGTGTCCTACTAGCGGGAGTTCCGTTCGGGTCCTACAATGAGCAGTTCTTC	CASSVLLAGVPFGSYNEQFF
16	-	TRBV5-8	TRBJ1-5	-	TGTGCCAGCAGCTTTGGTAGGGGGTTTGGCAATCAGCCCCAGCATTTT	CASSFGRGFGNQPQHF
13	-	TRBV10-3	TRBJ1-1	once	TGTGCCATCAGTGGTCAGGGGTACACTGAAGCTTTCTTT	CAISGQGYTEAFF
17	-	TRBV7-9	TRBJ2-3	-	TGTGCCAGCAGCTTACCCCGACAGTTTTTTGGCACAGATACGCAGTATTTT	CASSLPRQFFGTDTQYF
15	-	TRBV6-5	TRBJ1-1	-	TGTGCCAGCAGTTCATTGGCAGAACCGAACACTGAAGCTTTCTTT	CASSSLAEPNTEAFF
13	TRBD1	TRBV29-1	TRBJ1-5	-	TGCAGCGTTGCAGGGGGATACAATCAGCCCCAGCATTTT	CSVAGGYNQPQHF
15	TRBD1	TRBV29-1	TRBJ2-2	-	TGCAGCGTAACCCTAGGGACAGGGAACACCGGGGAGCTGTTTTTT	CSVTLGTGNTGELFF